These 25 T cell receptor beta chains were sequenced from one sample in a study of cytomegalovirus exposure and HLA in healthy donors. PCR amplification relied on 60 Vbeta primers (plus 13 Jbeta primers). Repertoires were generated with immunoSEQ multiplex PCR, while TCRdb's copy carries only in-frame clones and drops some. Of around 150,000 clones detected, 70% to 80% appear once; the ten largest clones hold roughly an eighth. The sequenced sample was PBMCs. These receptors were obtained from a woman aged 40-49 years in good health and CMV-seronegative.

The chain joins TRBV9 to TRBJ1-4; 8 bases line up with TRBD1. Germline V lookup: CDR1 SGDLS, CDR2 YYNGEE. This CDR3 spans 13 amino acids. V was clipped by 4 bases and J by 8 bases; unmatched bases: 4. CDR3 DNA: TGTGCCAGCAGCCCCGGGGACAGGGAAAAACTGTTTTTT. This encodes CASSPGDREKLFF.

The chain combines TRBV29-1 with TRBJ1-4, with TRBD1 identical over 9 bases. The CDR3 runs to 13 residues. From germline, CDR1 is SQVTM and CDR2 ANQGSEA. The junction had 8 bases not matched to a gene; V was cut back by 7 bases and J by 8 bases. The CDR3: CSAEDRGSEKLFF. In nucleotides, the CDR3 is TGCAGCGCCGAGGACAGGGGTTCCGAAAAACTGTTTTTT.

The J gene is TRBJ1-3, the V gene TRBV6-6; no reliable D call. The V end was cut by 6 bases, the J end by 4 bases, with 4 bases between. Germline CDR1 and CDR2: MNHNY and SVGAGI (reference sequence). The CDR3 is 11 amino acids. CDR3 in amino acids: CASSKGNTIYF. In DNA, the CDR3 is TGTGCCAGCAGCAAAGGAAACACCATATATTTT.

V usage is TRBV2 and J usage is TRBJ1-1; 8 bases fit TRBD1. In germline, CDR1 is SNHLY, CDR2 FYNNEI. The CDR3 runs to 14 residues. The V and J ends lost 5 bases and 3 bases, in that order; junction bases with no gene match: 5. The chain's CDR3 is CASSSTTGDTEAFF. For the CDR3, the DNA is TGTGCCAGCAGTTCAACGACAGGGGACACTGAAGCTTTCTTT.

This sequence joins TRBV6-4 and TRBJ2-7; 8 nucleotides match TRBD2. Looked up from germline, CDR1 is MRHNA and CDR2 is SNTAGT. There are 13 residues in the CDR3. Trimming took 6 bases from V and 4 from J; bases not matched to a gene: 5. The CDR3 nucleotides read TGTGCCAGCAGGAACGGGACTAGATACGAGCAGTACTTC. It codes for CASRNGTRYEQYF.

The chain couples TRBV28 to TRBJ2-3; D is unclear. V dropped 7 bases and J dropped 5 bases, with 10 bases sitting between them. This CDR3 has 12 residues. Germline CDR1 and CDR2: MDHEN and SYDVKM. CDR3 residues: CASTKLGDTQYF. In DNA, the CDR3 is TGTGCCAGCACCAAACTTGGAGATACGCAGTATTTT.

The V and J genes are TRBV6-1 and TRBJ2-5; 8 bases agree with TRBD2. After removal of 10 bases from V and 2 bases from J, the junction contained 9 bases not matched to a gene. The germline gives CDR1 MNHNS, CDR2 SASEGT. CDR3 length: 14 amino acids. The CDR3 sequence is CATGVLAGQETQYF. The DNA of the CDR3 is TGTGCCACGGGTGTGTTAGCGGGACAAGAGACCCAGTACTTC.

The J gene is TRBJ2-7, the V gene TRBV7-2; tentatively, D is TRBD2 (5 bases). The V and J ends lost 8 bases and 0 bases respectively, with 5 bases between them. The CDR3 runs 11 residues. Germline V lookup: CDR1 SGHTA, CDR2 FQGNSA. In nucleotides, the CDR3 is TGTGCCAGCGGGAGCTCCTACGAGCAGTACTTC. Protein product: CASGSSYEQYF.

There are a few counts of this clone. The V gene is TRBV29-1, the J gene TRBJ2-1; 7 bases are a match to TRBD1. Germline CDR1 reads SQVTM; CDR2 reads ANQGSEA. Germline trimming cut 6 bases from V and 6 bases from J; bases unmatched to any gene: 5. This CDR3 spans 12 amino acids. The CDR3, as DNA: TGCAGCGTCCGCGCAGGGGGCAATGAGCAGTTCTTC. Amino acid sequence: CSVRAGGNEQFF.

The sample holds one count of this clone. This chain links TRBV7-4 with TRBJ2-3, with 7 bases aligning to TRBD2. The CDR3 length is 15 residues. The V and J ends lost 5 bases and 2 bases, in that order; junction bases with no gene match: 7. Germline lookup yields CDR1 SGHVT and CDR2 SQSDAQ. The CDR3: CASSHRSGDTDTQYF. The DNA for the CDR3 is TGTGCCAGCAGCCACCGGAGCGGGGACACAGATACGCAGTATTTT.

The chain joins TRBV10-3 to TRBJ2-3, with D tentatively TRBD2 (6 bases). Trimming removed 2 bases at V and 6 bases at J, with 9 bases between. This CDR3 has 13 residues. Germline CDR1 reads ENHRY; CDR2 reads SYGVKD. CDR3 sequence reads: CAISEGEVDTQYF. CDR3 DNA sequence: TGTGCCATCAGTGAGGGGGAGGTGGATACGCAGTATTTT.

The chain uses TRBV28 and TRBJ1-4; 10 bases match TRBD1. The CDR3 has 14 amino acids. CDR1 and CDR2 (germline): MDHEN, SYDVKM. V gave up 6 bases and J gave up 10 bases; unmatched junction bases: 8. The CDR3 bases are TGTGCCAGCAGAACAGGGACAGGGGTCCCAAAACTGTTTTTT. Its translation is CASRTGTGVPKLFF. Full variable domain (rest looked up from reference TRBV28 and TRBJ1-4): DVKVTQSSRYLVKRTGEKVFLECVQDMDHENMFWYRQDPGLGLRLIYFSYDVKMKEKGDIPEGYSVSREKKERFSLILESASTNQTSMYLCASRTGTGVPKLFFGSGTQLSVL.

There are a few counts of this clone. V gene TRBV13 combines with J gene TRBJ2-5; 10 bases map to TRBD2. After removal of 2 bases from V and 6 bases from J, the junction contained 6 bases not matched to a gene. There are 15 residues in the CDR3. The V gene's germline CDR1 is PRHDT and CDR2 FYEKMQ (reference sequence). The CDR3 region is CASSLWSGGGQTQYF. The CDR3 DNA reads TGTGCCAGCAGCTTATGGAGCGGGGGGGGTCAGACCCAGTACTTC.

The V call is TRBV11-2, the J call TRBJ1-2; D is ambiguous. CDR3 size: 15 residues. Per germline, CDR1 SGHAT and CDR2 FQNNGV. The V and J ends lost 1 base and 4 bases respectively, with 13 bases between them. The CDR3 region is CASSLVASSSYGYTF. DNA of the CDR3: TGTGCCAGCAGCTTAGTTGCCTCTTCCAGCTATGGCTACACCTTC.

The chain has TRBV29-1 and TRBJ2-1; 8 bases agree with TRBD1. Losses at the gene ends were 5 bases for V and 6 bases for J; bases not matched to a gene: 6. CDR3 size: 13 residues. CDR1 is SQVTM and CDR2 is ANQGSEA in the germline V gene. Written as DNA, the CDR3 is TGCAGCGTTCAAGTGACAGGGGTCAATGAGCAGTTCTTC. Translated: CSVQVTGVNEQFF.

The chain joins TRBV4-1 to TRBJ2-3, with 11 bases aligning to TRBD2. The CDR3 covers 15 residues. Germline-derived CDR1 and CDR2 are MGHRA and YSYEKL. After removal of 1 base from V and 8 bases from J, the junction contained 5 bases not matched to a gene. The CDR3 reads CASSQVAGGAGTQYF. The CDR3 region has the DNA TGCGCCAGCAGCCAAGTAGCGGGAGGGGCGGGTACGCAGTATTTT.

The chain recombines TRBV7-2 with TRBJ2-7; 8 nucleotides line up with TRBD2. This CDR3 has 14 amino acids. J lost 3 bases, V lost 5 bases, and 6 bases had no gene match. Germline V gene lookup returns CDR1 SGHTA and CDR2 FQGNSA. CDR3 residues: CASSPSGSVYEQYF. The DNA of the CDR3 is TGTGCCAGCAGCCCAAGCGGGAGTGTCTACGAGCAGTACTTC.

DNA for the CDR3: TGTGCCAGCAGCCCTCAGGAGGATGCCTATGGCTACACCTTC. Amino acids: CASSPQEDAYGYTF. V gene TRBV4-2 combines with J gene TRBJ1-2; no firm D call. Deletions cut 4 bases from V and 4 bases from J, with 13 bases between. There are 14 residues in the CDR3. Per germline, CDR1 LGHNA and CDR2 YNFKEQ.

The chain has TRBV27 and TRBJ1-2; 8 bases match TRBD1. The CDR3 runs 16 residues. The trim removed 2 bases at V and 8 bases at J, leaving 13 bases unmatched. CDR1 is MNHEY and CDR2 is SMNVEV in the germline V gene (reference sequence). The CDR3 loop is CASSLTLPVRGRGYTF. The CDR3, as DNA: TGTGCCAGCAGTTTAACCCTTCCAGTCAGGGGGCGAGGCTACACCTTC.

V is TRBV5-4 and J is TRBJ1-4; 9 bases align to TRBD1. CDR1 is SGHNT, CDR2 YYREEE, per germline (reference sequence). CDR3 size: 18 residues. V lost 5 bases, J lost 7 bases, and 18 bases stayed unmatched. The CDR3 bases are TGTGCCAGCAGTGGTTCAAGGCCCGGGGACAGGGCCACTGAAAAACTGTTTTTT. It codes for CASSGSRPGDRATEKLFF.

The rearrangement uses TRBV28 and TRBJ2-7, with TRBD2 matching 9 bases. The CDR3 runs 16 residues. Per germline, CDR1 MDHEN and CDR2 SYDVKM. After removal of 7 bases from V and 3 bases from J, the junction contained 13 bases not matched to a gene. This chain's CDR3 is CASTTSGLSGVYEQYF. The CDR3, as DNA: TGTGCCAGCACCACTAGCGGGCTGAGTGGAGTCTACGAGCAGTACTTC. The full variable domain, completed using reference TRBV28 and TRBJ2-7, is DVKVTQSSRYLVKRTGEKVFLECVQDMDHENMFWYRQDPGLGLRLIYFSYDVKMKEKGDIPEGYSVSREKKERFSLILESASTNQTSMYLCASTTSGLSGVYEQYFGPGTRLTVT.

The rearrangement links TRBV21-1 to TRBJ2-5; the D call in the table, TRBD1, was not verified against the DNA. TRBV21-1 constitutes a pseudogene. This CDR3 is built from 17 residues. The CDR3 nucleotides read TGTGCCAGCAGCAAAATGGGGGGACAGGGGGCTCCAGAGACCCAGTACTTC. It translates to CASSKMGGQGAPETQYF.

This chain links TRBV30 with TRBJ2-1; 13 positions match TRBD2. Trimming at V came to 8 bases and at J to 0 bases, leaving 10 bases not matched to a gene. Germline CDR1 reads GTSNPN; CDR2 reads SVGIG (reference sequence). The CDR3 sequence is 17 residues long. In DNA form, the CDR3 reads TGTGCCGCCCTGGGGACTAGCGGGGCCGCCTCCTACAATGAGCAGTTCTTC. This gives the protein CAALGTSGAASYNEQFF. The full variable domain, completed using reference TRBV30 and TRBJ2-1, is SQTIHQWPATLVQPVGSPLSLECTVEGTSNPNLYWYRQAAGRGLQLLFYSVGIGQISSEVPQNLSASRPQDRQFILSSKKLLLSDSGFYLCAALGTSGAASYNEQFFGPGTRLTVL.

The rearrangement uses TRBV15 and TRBJ1-5; tentative D call: TRBD1 (6 bases). Trimming took off 5 bases at V and 0 bases at J, with 11 bases between the two ends. This CDR3 is 15 amino acids long. Germline assignment: CDR1 LNHNV and CDR2 YYDKDF (reference sequence). The CDR3 here is CATSVRGNSNQPQHF. CDR3 bases: TGTGCCACCAGCGTGAGGGGGAATAGCAATCAGCCCCAGCATTTT.

The chain employs TRBV19 and TRBJ1-2; 7 nucleotides match TRBD1. The CDR3 sequence is 14 residues long. After removal of 3 bases from V and 6 bases from J, the junction contained 7 bases not matched to a gene. Germline CDR1 reads LNHDA; CDR2 reads SQIVND (reference sequence). The DNA of the CDR3 is TGTGCCAGTAGTATGCAACAGGGGTGGGATGGCTACACCTTC. Amino acid sequence: CASSMQQGWDGYTF.